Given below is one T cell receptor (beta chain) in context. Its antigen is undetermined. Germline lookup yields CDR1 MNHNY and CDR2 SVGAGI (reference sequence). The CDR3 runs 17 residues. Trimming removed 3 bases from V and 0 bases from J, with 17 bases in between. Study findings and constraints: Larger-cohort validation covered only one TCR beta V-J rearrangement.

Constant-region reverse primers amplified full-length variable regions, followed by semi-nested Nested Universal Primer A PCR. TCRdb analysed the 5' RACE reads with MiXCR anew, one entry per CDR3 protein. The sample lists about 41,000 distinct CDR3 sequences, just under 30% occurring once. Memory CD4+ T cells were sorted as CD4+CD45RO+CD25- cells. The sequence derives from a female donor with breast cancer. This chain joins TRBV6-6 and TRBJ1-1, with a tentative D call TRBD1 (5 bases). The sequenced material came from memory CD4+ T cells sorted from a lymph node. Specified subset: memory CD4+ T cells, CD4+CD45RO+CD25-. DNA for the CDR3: TGTGCCAGCAGTTATGGGGGAAGCTCGGGGGTGAACACTGAAGCTTTCTTT. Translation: CASSYGGSSGVNTEAFF.